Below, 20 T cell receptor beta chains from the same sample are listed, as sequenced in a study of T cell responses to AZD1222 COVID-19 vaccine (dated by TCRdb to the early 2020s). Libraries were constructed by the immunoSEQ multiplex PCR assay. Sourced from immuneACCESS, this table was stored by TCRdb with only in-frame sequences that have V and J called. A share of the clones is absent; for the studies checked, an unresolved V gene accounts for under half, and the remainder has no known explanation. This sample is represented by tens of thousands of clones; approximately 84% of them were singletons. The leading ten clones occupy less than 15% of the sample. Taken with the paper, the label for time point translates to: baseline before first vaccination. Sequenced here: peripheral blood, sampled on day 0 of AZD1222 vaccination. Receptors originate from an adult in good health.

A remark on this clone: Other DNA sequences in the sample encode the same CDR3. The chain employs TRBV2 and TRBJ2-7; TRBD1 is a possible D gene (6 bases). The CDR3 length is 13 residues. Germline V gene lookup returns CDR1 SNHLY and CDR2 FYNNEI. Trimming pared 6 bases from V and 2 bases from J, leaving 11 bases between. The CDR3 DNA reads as TGTGCCAGCAGCAGGGGAGAAGCCTACGAGCAGTACTTC. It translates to CASSRGEAYEQYF.

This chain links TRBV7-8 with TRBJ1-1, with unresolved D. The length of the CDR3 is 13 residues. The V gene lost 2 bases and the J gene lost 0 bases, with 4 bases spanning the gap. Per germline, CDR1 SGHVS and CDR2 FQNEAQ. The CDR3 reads CASSLTMNTEAFF. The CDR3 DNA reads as TGTGCCAGCAGCTTAACAATGAACACTGAAGCTTTCTTT.

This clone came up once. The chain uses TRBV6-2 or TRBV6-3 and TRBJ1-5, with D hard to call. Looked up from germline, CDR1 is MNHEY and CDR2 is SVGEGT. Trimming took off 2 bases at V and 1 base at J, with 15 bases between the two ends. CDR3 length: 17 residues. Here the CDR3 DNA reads TGTGCCAGCAGTTACGACTTCGGTCAGGCAAGCAATCAGCCCCAGCATTTT. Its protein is CASSYDFGQASNQPQHF.

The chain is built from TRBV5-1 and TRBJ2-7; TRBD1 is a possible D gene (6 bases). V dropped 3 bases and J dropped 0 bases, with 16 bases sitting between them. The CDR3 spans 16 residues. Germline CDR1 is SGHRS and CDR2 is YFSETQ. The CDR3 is CASSSSSRDNSYEQYF. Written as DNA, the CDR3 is TGCGCCAGCAGCTCTTCTTCCCGGGACAACTCCTACGAGCAGTACTTC.

CDR3 nucleotide sequence: TGTGCCAGCAGTGAGGGGGGGACCCTAGGCGAAAAACTGTTTTTT. Translated: CASSEGGTLGEKLFF. The rearrangement joins TRBV2 to TRBJ1-4; tentative D call: TRBD1 (5 bases). With 3 bases removed from V and 8 bases from J, the gap between germline ends came to 16 bases. Germline assignment: CDR1 SNHLY and CDR2 FYNNEI. This CDR3 contains 15 residues. Drawing the rest from reference TRBV2 and TRBJ1-4, the complete variable domain is EPEVTQTPSHQVTQMGQEVILRCVPISNHLYFYWYRQILGQKVEFLVSFYNNEISEKSEIFDDQFSVERPDGSNFTLKIRSTKLEDSAMYFCASSEGGTLGEKLFFGSGTQLSVL.

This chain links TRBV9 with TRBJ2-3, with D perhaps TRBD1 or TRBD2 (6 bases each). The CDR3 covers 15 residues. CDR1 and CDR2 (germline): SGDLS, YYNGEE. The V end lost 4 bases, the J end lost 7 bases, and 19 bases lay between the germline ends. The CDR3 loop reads CASSPPGATRHTQYF. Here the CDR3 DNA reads TGTGCCAGCAGCCCCCCGGGGGCGACCCGTCATACGCAGTATTTT.

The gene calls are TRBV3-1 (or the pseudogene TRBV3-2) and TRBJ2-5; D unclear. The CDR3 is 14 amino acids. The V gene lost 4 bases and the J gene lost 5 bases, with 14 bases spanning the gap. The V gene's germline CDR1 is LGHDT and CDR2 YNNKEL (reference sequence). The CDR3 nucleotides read TGTGCCAGCAGCCCCCCTTCAGTCTGGGAGACCCAGTACTTC. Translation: CASSPPSVWETQYF.

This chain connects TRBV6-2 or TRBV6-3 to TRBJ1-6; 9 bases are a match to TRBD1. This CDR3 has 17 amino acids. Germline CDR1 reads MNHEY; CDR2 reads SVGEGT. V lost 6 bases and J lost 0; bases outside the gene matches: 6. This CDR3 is CASSRGQGSSYNSPLHF. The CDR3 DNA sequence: TGTGCCAGCAGCCGCGGACAGGGGAGCTCCTATAATTCACCCCTCCACTTT.

The CDR3 is CASGQGAQETQYF. CDR3 bases: TGTGCCAGCGGACAGGGGGCCCAAGAGACCCAGTACTTC. The V call is TRBV9, the J call TRBJ2-5; 11 bases match TRBD1. The V segment lost 7 bases and the J segment 1 base; nucleotides outside the gene matches: 0. Germline V gene sequence: CDR1 SGDLS, CDR2 YYNGEE. This CDR3 has 13 residues.

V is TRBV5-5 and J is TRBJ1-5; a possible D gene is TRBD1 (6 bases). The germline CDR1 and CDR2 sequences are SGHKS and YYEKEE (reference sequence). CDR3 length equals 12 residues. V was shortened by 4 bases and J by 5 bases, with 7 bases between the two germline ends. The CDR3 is CASSTGYQPQHF. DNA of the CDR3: TGTGCCAGCAGCACAGGGTATCAGCCCCAGCATTTT. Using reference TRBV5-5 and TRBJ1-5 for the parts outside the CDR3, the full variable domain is DAGVTQSPTHLIKTRGQQVTLRCSPISGHKSVSWYQQVLGQGPQFIFQYYEKEERGRGNFPDRFSARQFPNYSSELNVNALLLGDSALYLCASSTGYQPQHFGDGTRLSIL.

CDR3 bases: TGTGCCAGCAGCCTAACCGGGGGCACAGGGGGCCTTGGCTACACCTTC. Protein sequence: CASSLTGGTGGLGYTF. This chain links TRBV9 with TRBJ1-2, with TRBD1 matching 9 bases. The CDR3 loop spans 16 amino acids. Germline CDR1 and CDR2: SGDLS and YYNGEE. The ends lost 4 bases at V and 7 bases at J; junction bases unmatched: 14.

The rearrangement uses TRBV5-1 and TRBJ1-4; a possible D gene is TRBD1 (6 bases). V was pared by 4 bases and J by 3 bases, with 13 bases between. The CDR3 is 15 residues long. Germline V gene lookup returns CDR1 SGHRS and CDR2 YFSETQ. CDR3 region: CASSGPGGPNEKLFF. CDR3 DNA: TGCGCCAGCAGCGGGCCGGGGGGCCCTAATGAAAAACTGTTTTTT.

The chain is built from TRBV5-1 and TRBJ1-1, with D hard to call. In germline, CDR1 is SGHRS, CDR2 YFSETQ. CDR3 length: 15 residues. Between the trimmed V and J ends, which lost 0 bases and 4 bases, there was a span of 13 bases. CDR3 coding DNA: TGCGCCAGCAGCTTGGCCGGTCTCCGGGGCACTGAAGCTTTCTTT. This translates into CASSLAGLRGTEAFF.

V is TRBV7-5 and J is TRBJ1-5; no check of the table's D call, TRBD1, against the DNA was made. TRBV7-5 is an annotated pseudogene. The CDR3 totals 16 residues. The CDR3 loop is CARSLEGQGYCQPQHF. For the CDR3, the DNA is TGTGCCAGAAGCTTAGAAGGGCAGGGGTATTGTCAGCCCCAGCATTTT.

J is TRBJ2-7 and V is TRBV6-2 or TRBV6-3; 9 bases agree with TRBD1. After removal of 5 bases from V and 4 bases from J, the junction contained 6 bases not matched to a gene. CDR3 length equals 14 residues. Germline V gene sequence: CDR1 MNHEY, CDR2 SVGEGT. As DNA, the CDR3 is TGTGCCAGCAGTAACGGACAGGGGACGTACGAGCAGTACTTC. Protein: CASSNGQGTYEQYF.

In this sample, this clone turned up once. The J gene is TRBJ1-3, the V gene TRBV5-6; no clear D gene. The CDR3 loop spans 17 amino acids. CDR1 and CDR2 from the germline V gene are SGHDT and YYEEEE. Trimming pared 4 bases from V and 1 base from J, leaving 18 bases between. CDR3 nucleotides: TGTGCCAGCAGCGTTGGCTTCGGGGTAGGGTCTGGAAACACCATATATTTT. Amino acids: CASSVGFGVGSGNTIYF.

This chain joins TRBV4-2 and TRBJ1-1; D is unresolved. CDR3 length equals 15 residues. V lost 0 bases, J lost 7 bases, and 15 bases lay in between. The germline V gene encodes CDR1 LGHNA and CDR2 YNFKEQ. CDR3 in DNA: TGTGCCAGCAGCCAAGATGGTTCGGCCCGGGGTGAAGCTTTCTTT. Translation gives CASSQDGSARGEAFF.

For the CDR3, the DNA is TGTGCCAGCAGCGTAGCCCCCGGCAGGGCTAACTATGGCTACACCTTC. Translated, it gives CASSVAPGRANYGYTF. This rearrangement joins TRBV9 to TRBJ1-2, with D possibly matching TRBD1 (5 bases). V lost 0 bases to trimming and J lost 0 bases, with 12 bases between them. Germline lookup yields CDR1 SGDLS and CDR2 YYNGEE. The CDR3 is 16 residues long.

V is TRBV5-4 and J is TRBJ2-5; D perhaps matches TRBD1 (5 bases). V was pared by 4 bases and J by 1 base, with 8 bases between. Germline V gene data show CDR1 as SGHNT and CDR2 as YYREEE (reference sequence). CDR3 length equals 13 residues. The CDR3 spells CASSPRVQETQYF. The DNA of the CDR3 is TGTGCCAGCAGCCCCAGGGTCCAAGAGACCCAGTACTTC.

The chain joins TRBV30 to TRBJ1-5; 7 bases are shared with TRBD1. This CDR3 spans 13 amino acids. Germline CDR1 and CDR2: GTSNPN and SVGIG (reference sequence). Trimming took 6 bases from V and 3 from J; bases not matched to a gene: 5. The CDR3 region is CACSGQPNQPQHF. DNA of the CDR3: TGTGCCTGCTCGGGACAGCCCAATCAGCCCCAGCATTTT.